This T cell receptor beta chain is drawn from a study of lymphopenia after photon versus proton radiotherapy. Findings of the study overall: In patients who died, overall survival fell as post-nadir TCR diversity dropped more. After lymphocyte nadir, photon-treated repertoires showed oligoclonal expansion, especially CD8+ Temra. Photon-treated patients lost naive T cells and TCR diversity; proton-treated stayed stable.

Notes on this clone: Its antigen remains unidentified.

Using immunoSEQ multiplex PCR, the repertoire was profiled, and TCRdb retains in-frame clones only, with some absent. The sample lists some 170,000 clones, more than 85% occurring once. V lost 1 base to trimming and J lost 8 bases; unmatched junction nucleotides: 8. CDR3 length equals 15 residues. From germline, CDR1 is SQVTM and CDR2 ANQGSEA. The rearrangement joins TRBV29-1 to TRBJ2-4; 10 positions match TRBD2. The sample was peripheral blood, taken from a patient treated with photon-based radiotherapy. The receptor was derived from a man over 45 with gastric cancer. The CDR3 DNA sequence: TGCAGCGTTGAAGGGACTAGCGGCTTGGTGTACATTCAGTACTTC. Protein product: CSVEGTSGLVYIQYF. The whole variable domain, remainder taken from reference TRBV29-1 and TRBJ2-4, is SAVISQKPSRDICQRGTSLTIQCQVDSQVTMMFWYRQQPGQSLTLIATANQGSEATYESGFVIDKFPISRPNLTFSTLTVSNMSPEDSSIYLCSVEGTSGLVYIQYFGAGTRLSVL.